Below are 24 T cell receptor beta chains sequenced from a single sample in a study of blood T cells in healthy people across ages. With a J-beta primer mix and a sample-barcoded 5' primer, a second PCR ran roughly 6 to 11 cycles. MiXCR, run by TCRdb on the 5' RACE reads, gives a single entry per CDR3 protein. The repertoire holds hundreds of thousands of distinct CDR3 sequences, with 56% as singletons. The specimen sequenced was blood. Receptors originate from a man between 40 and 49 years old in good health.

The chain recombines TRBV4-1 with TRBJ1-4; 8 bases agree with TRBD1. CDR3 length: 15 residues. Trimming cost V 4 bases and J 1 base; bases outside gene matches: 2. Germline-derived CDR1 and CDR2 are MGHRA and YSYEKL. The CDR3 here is CASSRGQGTNEKLFF. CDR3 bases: TGCGCCAGCAGCCGAGGACAGGGAACTAATGAAAAACTGTTTTTT.

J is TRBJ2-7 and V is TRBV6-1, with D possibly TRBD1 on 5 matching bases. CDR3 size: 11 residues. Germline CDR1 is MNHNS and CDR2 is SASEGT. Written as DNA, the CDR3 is TGTGCTACACAGGACAATGCCGAGCAGTACTTC. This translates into CATQDNAEQYF.

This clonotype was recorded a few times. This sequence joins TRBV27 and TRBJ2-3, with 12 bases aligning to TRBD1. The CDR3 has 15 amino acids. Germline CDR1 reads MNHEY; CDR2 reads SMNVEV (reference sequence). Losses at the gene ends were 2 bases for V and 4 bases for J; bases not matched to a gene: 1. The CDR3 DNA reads TGTGCCAGCAGTTTAGGGACAGGGGGCCCAGATACGCAGTATTTT. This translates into CASSLGTGGPDTQYF.

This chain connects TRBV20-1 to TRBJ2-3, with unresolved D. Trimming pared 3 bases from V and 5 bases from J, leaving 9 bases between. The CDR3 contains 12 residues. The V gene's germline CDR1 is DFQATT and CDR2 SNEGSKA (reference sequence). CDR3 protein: CSASPVRDTQYF. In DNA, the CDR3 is TGCAGTGCTAGCCCAGTACGAGATACGCAGTATTTT.

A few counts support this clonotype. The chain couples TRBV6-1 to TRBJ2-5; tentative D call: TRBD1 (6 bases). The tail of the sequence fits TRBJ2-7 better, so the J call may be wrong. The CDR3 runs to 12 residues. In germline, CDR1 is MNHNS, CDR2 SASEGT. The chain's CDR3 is CASTGTPYEQYF. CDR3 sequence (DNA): TGTGCCAGCACCGGGACACCCTACGAGCAGTACTTC.

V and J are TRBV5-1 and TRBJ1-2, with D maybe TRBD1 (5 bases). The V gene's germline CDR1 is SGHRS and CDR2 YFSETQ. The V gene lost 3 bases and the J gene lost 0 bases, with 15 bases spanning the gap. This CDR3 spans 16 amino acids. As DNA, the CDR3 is TGCGCCAGCAGCTCCGGGGGGACCGCAGCTAACTATGGCTACACCTTC. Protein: CASSSGGTAANYGYTF. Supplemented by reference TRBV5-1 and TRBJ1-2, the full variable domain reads KAGVTQTPRYLIKTRGQQVTLSCSPISGHRSVSWYQQTPGQGLQFLFEYFSETQRNKGNFPGRFSGRQFSNSRSEMNVSTLELGDSALYLCASSSGGTAANYGYTFGSGTRLTVV.

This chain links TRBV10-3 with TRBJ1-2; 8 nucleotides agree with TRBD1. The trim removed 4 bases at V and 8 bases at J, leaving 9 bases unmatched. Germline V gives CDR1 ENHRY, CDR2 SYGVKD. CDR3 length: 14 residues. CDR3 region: CAISVKTGAEGYTF. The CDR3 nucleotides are TGTGCCATCAGTGTAAAGACAGGGGCGGAGGGCTACACCTTC.

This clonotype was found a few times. Here the CDR3 reads CATLGQGLETQYF. The CDR3 DNA sequence: TGTGCCACCCTAGGACAGGGATTGGAGACCCAGTACTTC. This sequence joins TRBV6-5 and TRBJ2-5, with 8 bases identical to TRBD1. The junction had 9 bases not matched to a gene; V was cut back by 10 bases and J by 5 bases. The V gene's germline CDR1 is MNHEY and CDR2 SVGAGI. The CDR3 is 13 amino acids.

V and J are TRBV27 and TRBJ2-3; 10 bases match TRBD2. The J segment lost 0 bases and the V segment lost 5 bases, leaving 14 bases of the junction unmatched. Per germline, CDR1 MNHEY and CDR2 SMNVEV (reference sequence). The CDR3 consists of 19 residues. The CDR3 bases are TGTGCCAGCAGTCTCAACCGCGAGCGGGGGGGCCCTAGCACAGATACGCAGTATTTT. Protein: CASSLNRERGGPSTDTQYF.

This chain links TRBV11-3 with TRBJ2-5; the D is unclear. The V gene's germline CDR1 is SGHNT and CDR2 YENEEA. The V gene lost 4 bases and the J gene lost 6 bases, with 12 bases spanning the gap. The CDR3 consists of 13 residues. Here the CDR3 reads CASSSGIVKTQYF. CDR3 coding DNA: TGTGCCAGCAGCTCCGGAATTGTAAAGACCCAGTACTTC.

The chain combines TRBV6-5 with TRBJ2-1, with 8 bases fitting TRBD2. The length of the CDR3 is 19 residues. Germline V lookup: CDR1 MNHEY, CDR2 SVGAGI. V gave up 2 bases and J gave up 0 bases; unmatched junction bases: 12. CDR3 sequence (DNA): TGTGCCAGCAGTTACATCTCCTTCTATGGGACTAGCTCCTACAATGAGCAGTTCTTC. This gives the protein CASSYISFYGTSSYNEQFF.

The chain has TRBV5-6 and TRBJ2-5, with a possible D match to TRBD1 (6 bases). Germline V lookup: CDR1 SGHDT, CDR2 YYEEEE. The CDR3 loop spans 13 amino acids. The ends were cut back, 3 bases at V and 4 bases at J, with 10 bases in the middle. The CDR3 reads CASSWDNRETQYF. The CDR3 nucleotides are TGTGCCAGCAGCTGGGACAATCGAGAGACCCAGTACTTC.

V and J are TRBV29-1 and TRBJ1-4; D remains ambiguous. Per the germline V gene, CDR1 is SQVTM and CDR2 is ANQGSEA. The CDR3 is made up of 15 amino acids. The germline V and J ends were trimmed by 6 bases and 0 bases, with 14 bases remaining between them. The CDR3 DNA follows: TGCAGCGTCGTCGACACTTCTGCAACTAATGAAAAACTGTTTTTT. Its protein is CSVVDTSATNEKLFF.

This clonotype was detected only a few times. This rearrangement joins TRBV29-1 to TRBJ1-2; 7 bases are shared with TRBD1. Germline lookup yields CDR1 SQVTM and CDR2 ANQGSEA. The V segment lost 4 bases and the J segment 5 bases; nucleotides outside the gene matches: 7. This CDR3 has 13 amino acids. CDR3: CSVGDSRWYGYTF. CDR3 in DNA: TGCAGCGTTGGGGACAGCCGTTGGTATGGCTACACCTTC.

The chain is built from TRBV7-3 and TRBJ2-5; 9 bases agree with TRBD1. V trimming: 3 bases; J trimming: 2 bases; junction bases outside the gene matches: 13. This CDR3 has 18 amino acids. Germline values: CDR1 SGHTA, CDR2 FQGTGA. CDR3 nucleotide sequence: TGTGCCAGCAGCTTGACCAGGACAGGGGCAAACCTACAAGAGACCCAGTACTTC. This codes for CASSLTRTGANLQETQYF.

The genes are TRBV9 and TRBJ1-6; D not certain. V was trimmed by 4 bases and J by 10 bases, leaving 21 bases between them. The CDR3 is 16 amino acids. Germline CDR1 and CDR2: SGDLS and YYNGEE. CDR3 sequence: CASSPLGGSFKSPLHF. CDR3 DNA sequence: TGTGCCAGCAGCCCCCTCGGAGGCAGCTTCAAGTCACCCCTCCACTTT.

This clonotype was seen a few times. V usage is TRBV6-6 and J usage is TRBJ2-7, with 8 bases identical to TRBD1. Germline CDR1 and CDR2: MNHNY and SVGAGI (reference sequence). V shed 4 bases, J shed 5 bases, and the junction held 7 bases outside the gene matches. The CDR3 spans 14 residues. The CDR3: CASSFYKTGDEQYF. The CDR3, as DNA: TGTGCCAGCAGTTTTTATAAGACAGGGGACGAGCAGTACTTC.

The CDR3 DNA is TGCAGCGTTGCCAGGGGTTTAGGAGATACGCAGTATTTT. Translating it yields CSVARGLGDTQYF. The V and J genes are TRBV29-1 and TRBJ2-3, with D tentatively TRBD1 (6 bases). V gave up 4 bases and J gave up 5 bases, with 13 bases separating them. Germline V gives CDR1 SQVTM, CDR2 ANQGSEA. The CDR3 sequence is 13 residues long.

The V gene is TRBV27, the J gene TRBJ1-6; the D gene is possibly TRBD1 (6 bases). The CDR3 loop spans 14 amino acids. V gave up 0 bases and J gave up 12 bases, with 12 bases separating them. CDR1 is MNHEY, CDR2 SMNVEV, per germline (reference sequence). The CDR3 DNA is TGTGCCAGCAGTTTATCCGGGACAAAGGGACCCCTCCACTTT. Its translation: CASSLSGTKGPLHF.

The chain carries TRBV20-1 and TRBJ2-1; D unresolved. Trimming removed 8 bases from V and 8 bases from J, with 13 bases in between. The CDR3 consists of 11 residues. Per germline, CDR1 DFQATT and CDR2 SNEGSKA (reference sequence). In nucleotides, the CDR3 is TGCAGTTCTCTGGATTTTTATGAGCAGTTCTTC. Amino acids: CSSLDFYEQFF.

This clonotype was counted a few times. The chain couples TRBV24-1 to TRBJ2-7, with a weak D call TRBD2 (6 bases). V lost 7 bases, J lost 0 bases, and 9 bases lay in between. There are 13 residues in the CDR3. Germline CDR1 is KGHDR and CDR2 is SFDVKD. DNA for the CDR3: TGTGCCACCAGCCCCGGGAGCTCCTACGAGCAGTACTTC. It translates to CATSPGSSYEQYF.

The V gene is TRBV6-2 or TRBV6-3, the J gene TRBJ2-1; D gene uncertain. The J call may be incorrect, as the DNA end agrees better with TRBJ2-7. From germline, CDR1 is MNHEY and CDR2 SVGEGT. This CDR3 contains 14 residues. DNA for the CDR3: TGTGCCAGCAGTTACTCGACGTTCTCCTACGAGCAGTACTTC. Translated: CASSYSTFSYEQYF.

The CDR3 DNA reads TGTGCCAGCAGCTCAGGAGTGGGGGCAAAAGAGACCCAGTACTTC. Residues: CASSSGVGAKETQYF. This sequence joins TRBV9 and TRBJ2-5; tentative D call: TRBD1 (6 bases). Trimming stripped 4 bases from V and 3 bases from J, with 16 bases between. The CDR3 is made up of 15 amino acids. In germline, CDR1 is SGDLS, CDR2 YYNGEE.

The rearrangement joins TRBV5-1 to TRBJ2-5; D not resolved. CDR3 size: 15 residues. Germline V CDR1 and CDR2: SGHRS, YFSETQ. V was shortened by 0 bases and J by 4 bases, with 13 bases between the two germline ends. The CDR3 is CASSLAQTPGETQYF. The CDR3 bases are TGCGCCAGCAGCTTGGCGCAGACCCCAGGAGAGACCCAGTACTTC. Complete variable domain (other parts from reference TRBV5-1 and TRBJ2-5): KAGVTQTPRYLIKTRGQQVTLSCSPISGHRSVSWYQQTPGQGLQFLFEYFSETQRNKGNFPGRFSGRQFSNSRSEMNVSTLELGDSALYLCASSLAQTPGETQYFGPGTRLLVL.